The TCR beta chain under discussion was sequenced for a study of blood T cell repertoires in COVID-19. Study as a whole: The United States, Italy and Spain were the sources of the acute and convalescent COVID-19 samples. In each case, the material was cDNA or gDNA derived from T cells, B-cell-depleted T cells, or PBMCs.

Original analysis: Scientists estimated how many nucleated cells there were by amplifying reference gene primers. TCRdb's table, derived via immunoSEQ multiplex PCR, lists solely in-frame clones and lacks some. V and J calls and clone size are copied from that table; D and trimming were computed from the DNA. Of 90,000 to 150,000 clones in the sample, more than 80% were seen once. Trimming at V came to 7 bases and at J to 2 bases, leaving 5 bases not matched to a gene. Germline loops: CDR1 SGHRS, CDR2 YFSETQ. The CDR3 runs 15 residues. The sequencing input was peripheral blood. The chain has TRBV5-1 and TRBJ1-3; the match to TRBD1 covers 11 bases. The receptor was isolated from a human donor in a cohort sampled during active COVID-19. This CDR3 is CASARDRGTGNTIYF. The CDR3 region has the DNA TGCGCCAGCGCCCGGGACAGGGGGACTGGAAACACCATATATTTT.